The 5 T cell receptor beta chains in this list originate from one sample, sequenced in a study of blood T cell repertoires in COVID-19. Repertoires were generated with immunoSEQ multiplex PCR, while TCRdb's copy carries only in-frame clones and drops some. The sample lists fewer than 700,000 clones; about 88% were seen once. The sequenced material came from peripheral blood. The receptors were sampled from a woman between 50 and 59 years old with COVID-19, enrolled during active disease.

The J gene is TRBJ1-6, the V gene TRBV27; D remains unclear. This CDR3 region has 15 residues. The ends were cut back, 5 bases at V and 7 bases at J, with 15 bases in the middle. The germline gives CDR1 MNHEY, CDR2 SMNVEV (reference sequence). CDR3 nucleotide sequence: TGTGCCAGCAGTCCCGTTGCAGTAAACAATTCACCCCTCCACTTT. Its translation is CASSPVAVNNSPLHF.

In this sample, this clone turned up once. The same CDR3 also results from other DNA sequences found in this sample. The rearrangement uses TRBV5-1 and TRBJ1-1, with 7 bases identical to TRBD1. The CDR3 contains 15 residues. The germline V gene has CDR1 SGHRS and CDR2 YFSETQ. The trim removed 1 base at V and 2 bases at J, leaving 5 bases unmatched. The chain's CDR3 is CASSLWTGPNTEAFF. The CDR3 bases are TGCGCCAGCAGCTTGTGGACAGGACCTAACACTGAAGCTTTCTTT.

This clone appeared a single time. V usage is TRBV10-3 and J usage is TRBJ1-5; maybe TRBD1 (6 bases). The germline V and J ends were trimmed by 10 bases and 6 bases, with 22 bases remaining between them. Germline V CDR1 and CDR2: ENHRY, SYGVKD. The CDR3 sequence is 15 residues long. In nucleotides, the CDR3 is TGTGCCACCCGTGACTCGCCAGGGGCGGGTCAGCCCCAGCATTTT. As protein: CATRDSPGAGQPQHF.

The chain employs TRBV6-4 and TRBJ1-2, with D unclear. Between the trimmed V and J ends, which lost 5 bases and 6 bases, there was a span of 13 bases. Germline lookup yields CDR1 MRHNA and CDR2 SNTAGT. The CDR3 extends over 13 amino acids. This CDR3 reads CASSFNVTNGYTF. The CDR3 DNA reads TGTGCCAGCAGTTTTAACGTCACAAATGGCTACACCTTC.

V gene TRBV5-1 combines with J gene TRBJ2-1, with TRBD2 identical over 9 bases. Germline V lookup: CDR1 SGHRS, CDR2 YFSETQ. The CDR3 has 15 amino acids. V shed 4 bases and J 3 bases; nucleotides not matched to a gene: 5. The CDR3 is CASSTGSGSYNEQFF. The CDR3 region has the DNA TGCGCCAGCAGCACAGGTAGCGGGAGCTACAATGAGCAGTTCTTC.